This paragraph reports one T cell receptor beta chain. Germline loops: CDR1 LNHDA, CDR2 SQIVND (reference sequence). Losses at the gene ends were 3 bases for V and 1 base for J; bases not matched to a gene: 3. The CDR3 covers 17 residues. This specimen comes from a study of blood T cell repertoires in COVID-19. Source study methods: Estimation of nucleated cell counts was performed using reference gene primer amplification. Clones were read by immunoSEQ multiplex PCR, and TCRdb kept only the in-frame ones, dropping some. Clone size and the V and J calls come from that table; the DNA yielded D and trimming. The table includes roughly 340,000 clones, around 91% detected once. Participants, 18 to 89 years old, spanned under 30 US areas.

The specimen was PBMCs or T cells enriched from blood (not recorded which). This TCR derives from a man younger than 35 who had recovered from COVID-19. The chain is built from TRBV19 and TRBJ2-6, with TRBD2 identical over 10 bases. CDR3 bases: TGTGCCAGTAGTATGAGCGGGAGGGCGTCTGGGGCCAACGTCCTGACTTTC. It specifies CASSMSGRASGANVLTF.